One TCR beta chain is described in this entry. This entry is derived from a study of T cells in localized non-small cell lung cancer. CDR1 and CDR2 from the germline V gene are SGHDN and FVKESK. The CDR3 totals 15 residues. Between the trimmed V and J ends, which lost 7 bases and 5 bases, there was a span of 21 bases. The table came from immunoSEQ multiplex PCR; TCRdb's copy has only in-frame clones and leaves some out. This sample has some 27,000 clones; roughly 90% occur once, and the top ten carry 2.5% to 3%. The source is a woman aged 18 to 50 with stage I lung adenocarcinoma. This rearrangement joins TRBV14 to TRBJ2-7; weak D call: TRBD2 (7 bases). The specimen comprised peripheral blood, sampled before any cancer treatment. The CDR3 reads CASTAGREGVHEQYF. The CDR3 coding sequence is TGTGCCAGCACCGCGGGGAGGGAGGGGGTCCACGAGCAGTACTTC.